The 5 T cell receptor beta chains given below trace back to one sample, sequenced in a study of persistence of HIV-infected CD4 T cells. Cells were stimulated with overlapping HIV-1 Gag 15-mer peptides. CD40L-negative CD69-negative CD45RO-high memory CD4+ T cells were sorted as populations depleted of antigen-responding cells. This was the immunoSEQ version 4 assay in survey mode. Sequencing used immunoSEQ multiplex PCR; TCRdb keeps in-frame clones, though not all of them. The sample includes roughly 32,000 clones, 80% to 90% of them seen just once. These receptors are not linked to any known antigen. The specimen was CD4+ T cells sorted from PBMCs after 18-hour stimulation, collected from a patient who received antiretroviral therapy. Receptor source: an adult woman with HIV who was CMV-seropositive.

As for this clone: Distinct nucleotide sequences in the sample also encode this CDR3. V usage is TRBV18 and J usage is TRBJ2-4; D is uncertain. CDR3 length equals 12 residues. CDR1 is KGHSH, CDR2 LQKENI, per germline. Trimming left V 3 bases short and J 6 bases short, with 6 bases between. In nucleotides, the CDR3 is TGTGCCAGCTCACCGGAAGGAAACATTCAGTACTTC. Protein sequence: CASSPEGNIQYF.

This chain links TRBV28 with TRBJ2-4; 7 bases fit TRBD1. CDR3 length: 16 amino acids. With V trimmed by 6 bases and J by 3 bases, 11 bases remained unmatched. Germline V gene data show CDR1 as MDHEN and CDR2 as SYDVKM. The CDR3 spells CASSQYGQDGKNIQYF. For the CDR3, the DNA is TGTGCCAGCAGCCAGTACGGACAGGATGGCAAAAACATTCAGTACTTC.

This clone occurred once. The chain combines TRBV20-1 with TRBJ2-1; D ambiguous. The CDR3 is 14 amino acids. V lost 3 bases to trimming and J lost 6 bases, with 15 bases between them. The germline V gene has CDR1 DFQATT and CDR2 SNEGSKA (reference sequence). The DNA for the CDR3 is TGCAGTGCTAGTGGGCGTGGATACGGCAATGAGCAGTTCTTC. This translates into CSASGRGYGNEQFF.

The chain joins TRBV12-3 or TRBV12-4 to TRBJ2-1; D unclear. The CDR3 is 11 amino acids. V was trimmed by 3 bases and J by 9 bases, leaving 6 bases between them. The CDR3 bases are TGTGCCAGCAGTTTTAGAAGTGAGCAGTTCTTC. Protein: CASSFRSEQFF.

The rearrangement uses TRBV5-1 and TRBJ1-3, with D unclear. Germline-derived CDR1 and CDR2 are SGHRS and YFSETQ. Trimming cost V 2 bases and J 0 bases, with 6 bases left between them. This CDR3 has 14 amino acids. CDR3 in amino acids: CASSLEASGNTIYF. The CDR3 nucleotides read TGCGCCAGCAGCTTAGAAGCCTCTGGAAACACCATATATTTT.